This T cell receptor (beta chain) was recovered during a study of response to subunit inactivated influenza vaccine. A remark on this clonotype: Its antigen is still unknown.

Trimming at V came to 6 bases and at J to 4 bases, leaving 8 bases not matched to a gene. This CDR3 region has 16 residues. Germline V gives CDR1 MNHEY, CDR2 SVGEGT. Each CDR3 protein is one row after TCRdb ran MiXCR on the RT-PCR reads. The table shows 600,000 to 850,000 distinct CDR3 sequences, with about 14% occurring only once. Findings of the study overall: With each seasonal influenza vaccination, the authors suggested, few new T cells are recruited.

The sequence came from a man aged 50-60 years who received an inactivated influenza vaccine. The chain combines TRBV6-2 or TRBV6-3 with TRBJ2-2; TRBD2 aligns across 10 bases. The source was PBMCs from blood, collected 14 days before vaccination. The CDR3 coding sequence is TGTGCCAGCAGAAATAGCGGGGGGTTGATCACCGGGGAGCTGTTTTTT. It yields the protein CASRNSGGLITGELFF.